These 26 T cell receptor beta chains came from one sample sequenced in a study of T-cell memory formation after mild COVID-19. TCRdb re-called the 5' RACE reads through MiXCR, storing one row per CDR3 protein. The data hold around 250,000 distinct CDR3 sequences, with 8% to 10% observed a single time. The sequenced sample consisted of PBMCs or a T cell subset sorted from them (not recorded which). These receptors all come from a man aged 18 to 35 who had mild COVID-19 (a few samples of this study predate the infection). Cell type and time point are not known.

V usage is TRBV7-2 and J usage is TRBJ2-2; D remains ambiguous. CDR1 and CDR2 from the germline V gene are SGHTA and FQGNSA. The CDR3 has 12 amino acids. The V end was cut by 5 bases, the J end by 5 bases, with 6 bases between. This CDR3 is CASSPKTGELFF. In DNA, the CDR3 is TGTGCCAGCAGCCCTAAAACCGGGGAGCTGTTTTTT.

CDR3 in DNA: TGTGCCAGCAGCTCGCGGGAGGGTCTCACCGGGGAGCTGTTTTTT. This translates into CASSSREGLTGELFF. V gene TRBV4-2 combines with J gene TRBJ2-2, with 9 bases that match TRBD2. The CDR3 has 15 residues. Germline CDR1 is LGHNA and CDR2 is YNFKEQ. V was clipped by 5 bases and J by 4 bases; unmatched bases: 5.

This clonotype was counted only a few times. This chain links TRBV6-1 with TRBJ2-7, with TRBD1 matching over 11 bases. V gave up 9 bases and J gave up 2 bases; unmatched junction bases: 6. This CDR3 has 14 amino acids. Germline V gene data show CDR1 as MNHNS and CDR2 as SASEGT. CDR3 DNA sequence: TGTGCCAGTCAGGGACAGGGGGAGACCTACGAGCAGTACGTC. Protein: CASQGQGETYEQYV.

V is TRBV6-1 and J is TRBJ2-7; D possibly corresponds to TRBD1 (6 bases). The V gene's germline CDR1 is MNHNS and CDR2 SASEGT. V gave up 2 bases and J gave up 2 bases, with 10 bases separating them. CDR3 size: 14 residues. The CDR3 DNA reads as TGTGCCAGCAGTGAATCGGGACAAGCCTACGAGCAGTACTTC. Translated, it gives CASSESGQAYEQYF.

This clonotype was counted a few times. The genes are TRBV13 and TRBJ1-2, with D possibly TRBD1 on 5 matching bases. V gave up 9 bases and J gave up 6 bases, with 20 bases separating them. Germline V lookup: CDR1 PRHDT, CDR2 FYEKMQ (reference sequence). The CDR3 is 14 amino acids. The CDR3 region is CASEPLGRGHGYTF. The CDR3 DNA sequence: TGTGCCAGTGAACCGCTCGGGAGGGGCCATGGCTACACCTTC.

This clonotype was seen more than once but under ten times. The chain carries TRBV5-1 and TRBJ1-2; 9 bases are a match to TRBD1. The J segment lost 10 bases and the V segment lost 0 bases, leaving 7 bases of the junction unmatched. The CDR3 has 14 amino acids. CDR1 SGHRS and CDR2 YFSETQ come from the germline V gene. The CDR3 protein is CASSLDAGTGSYTF. For the CDR3, the DNA is TGCGCCAGCAGCTTGGACGCCGGGACAGGGTCCTACACCTTC.

For this clonotype: One end of the junction is discordant with germline, which a read error may explain. The chain joins TRBV7-9 to TRBJ2-3, with a tentative D call TRBD2 (5 bases). Germline V gene lookup returns CDR1 SEHNR and CDR2 FQNEAQ (reference sequence). The CDR3 loop spans 13 amino acids. The CDR3 DNA sequence: TGTGACAGCAGCTTAGAGGGTACAGATACGCAGTATTTT. This gives the protein CDSSLEGTDTQYF.

The CDR3 region has the DNA TGCAGTGCTAGATTTCCTTTAGAAGGAAAACTGTTTTTT. The encoded protein is CSARFPLEGKLFF. The chain has TRBV20-1 and TRBJ1-4; D ambiguous. Germline-derived CDR1 and CDR2 are DFQATT and SNEGSKA (reference sequence). This CDR3 spans 13 amino acids. Trimming removed 2 bases at V and 10 bases at J, with 14 bases between.

For the CDR3, the DNA is TGTGCCAGCGGTTTAAAGAATCACGAGCAGTACTTC. It translates to CASGLKNHEQYF. The V and J genes are TRBV25-1 and TRBJ2-7; no firm D call. This CDR3 spans 12 amino acids. CDR1 and CDR2 (germline): MGHDK, SYGVNS. Trimming took off 8 bases at V and 5 bases at J, with 13 bases between the two ends.

This clonotype was seen a handful of times. The gene calls are TRBV27 and TRBJ2-1; D is unclear. V shed 2 bases and J shed 8 bases, with 7 bases lying between them. The CDR3 extends over 12 amino acids. CDR1 and CDR2 (germline): MNHEY, SMNVEV (reference sequence). In DNA, the CDR3 is TGTGCCAGCAGTTTAAAGGGCGATGAGCAGTTCTTC. Translating it yields CASSLKGDEQFF.

This clonotype has just a few counts. V gene TRBV5-1 combines with J gene TRBJ1-1; TRBD1 aligns across 10 bases. CDR3 length equals 15 residues. The germline V gene encodes CDR1 SGHRS and CDR2 YFSETQ. Losses at the gene ends were 4 bases for V and 3 bases for J; bases not matched to a gene: 6. CDR3 loop: CASSSRTGGDTEAFF. In DNA form, the CDR3 reads TGCGCCAGCAGCAGTCGGACAGGGGGGGACACTGAAGCTTTCTTT.

The chain uses TRBV13 and TRBJ2-7; 9 bases map to TRBD1. The CDR3 is 15 amino acids. The V segment lost 4 bases and the J segment 5 bases; nucleotides outside the gene matches: 9. Germline CDR1 and CDR2: PRHDT and FYEKMQ (reference sequence). CDR3 sequence (DNA): TGTGCCAGCAGCTCAACGGACAGGGGTGGGGACGAGCAGTACTTC. Its protein is CASSSTDRGGDEQYF.

The chain carries TRBV21-1 and TRBJ1-4; TRBD1 was called by the table and not checked on the DNA. TRBV21-1 is a pseudogene segment. The CDR3 runs to 16 residues. The CDR3 DNA reads TGTGCCAGCAGCACTCCCCGGACAGCTTCGGATGAAAAACTGTTTTTT. Amino acids: CASSTPRTASDEKLFF.

This clonotype was seen at least ten times. CDR3 sequence: CASGGATSADTQYF. The CDR3 region has the DNA TGTGCCAGCGGCGGCGCAACCTCGGCAGATACGCAGTATTTT. J is TRBJ2-3 and V is TRBV6-5, with no clear D. The CDR3 has 14 amino acids. With 8 bases removed from V and 4 bases from J, the gap between germline ends came to 16 bases. Per the germline V gene, CDR1 is MNHEY and CDR2 is SVGAGI.

This chain joins TRBV7-2 and TRBJ2-7; 7 positions agree with TRBD1. CDR3 length: 13 amino acids. Trimming took 4 bases from V and 4 from J; bases not matched to a gene: 4. Looked up from germline, CDR1 is SGHTA and CDR2 is FQGNSA. The CDR3 sequence: CASSSTGKYEQYF. DNA of the CDR3: TGTGCCAGCAGCTCGACAGGGAAGTACGAGCAGTACTTC.

The rearrangement joins TRBV20-1 to TRBJ2-5; D might be TRBD1 (5 bases). The CDR3 length is 13 residues. V was pared by 5 bases and J by 4 bases, with 14 bases between. Germline CDR1 DFQATT, CDR2 SNEGSKA (reference sequence). The CDR3 loop reads CSAPAGRRETQYF. As DNA, the CDR3 is TGCAGTGCTCCGGCAGGGCGGAGAGAGACCCAGTACTTC.

This chain uses TRBV7-9 with TRBJ2-1; TRBD1 matches at 7 bases. Germline CDR1 is SEHNR and CDR2 is FQNEAQ (reference sequence). V shed 5 bases and J 0 bases; nucleotides not matched to a gene: 4. The CDR3 has 15 residues. The DNA for the CDR3 is TGTGCCAGCAGCCCCGGACAGGCCTCCTACAATGAGCAGTTCTTC. Translation: CASSPGQASYNEQFF.

The chain employs TRBV7-2 and TRBJ2-5; D unclear. CDR3 size: 12 residues. Trimming shortened V by 5 bases and J by 5 bases, and 9 bases separated the two germline ends. CDR1 SGHTA and CDR2 FQGNSA come from the germline V gene. As DNA, the CDR3 is TGTGCCAGCAGCATCCCCTTGGAGACCCAGTACTTC. Translating it yields CASSIPLETQYF.

This rearrangement joins TRBV6-2 or TRBV6-3 to TRBJ2-5; 13 bases are shared with TRBD2. The J segment lost 5 bases and the V segment lost 2 bases, leaving 5 bases of the junction unmatched. The CDR3 has 16 amino acids. CDR1 is MNHEY and CDR2 is SVGEGT in the germline V gene. The CDR3 is CASSYGTSGVGETQYF. For the CDR3, the DNA is TGTGCCAGCAGTTACGGGACTAGCGGGGTGGGGGAGACCCAGTACTTC.

In this sample, this clonotype turned up many times. V is TRBV20-1 and J is TRBJ2-3; D perhaps matches TRBD2 (6 bases). The CDR3 totals 13 residues. The germline gives CDR1 DFQATT, CDR2 SNEGSKA (reference sequence). The V end lost 5 bases, the J end lost 0 bases, and 9 bases lay between the germline ends. CDR3 in amino acids: CSAAGISTDTQYF. The CDR3 DNA sequence: TGCAGTGCTGCGGGGATTAGCACAGATACGCAGTATTTT.

This clonotype has more than one count but fewer than ten. The J gene is TRBJ2-1, the V gene TRBV7-2; D not certain. The CDR3 is made up of 14 amino acids. CDR1 SGHTA and CDR2 FQGNSA come from the germline V gene. V lost 5 bases and J 8 bases, leaving 16 bases between the germline ends. CDR3 DNA sequence: TGTGCCAGCAGCCTGAGGAGCACCGGCCATGAGCAGTTCTTC. Translating gives CASSLRSTGHEQFF.

The chain carries TRBV7-3 and TRBJ2-1; D remains ambiguous. The CDR3 is 13 amino acids. In germline, CDR1 is SGHTA, CDR2 FQGTGA. Trimming cost V 1 base and J 5 bases, with 6 bases left between them. CDR3 protein: CASSLSGHNEQFF. Here the CDR3 DNA reads TGTGCCAGCAGCTTAAGCGGTCACAATGAGCAGTTCTTC.

This clonotype was seen ten or more times. The CDR3 coding sequence is TGTGCCAGCTCACCGTCGGGGCGGGGGCCTCAAGATACGCAGTATTTT. Its protein product is CASSPSGRGPQDTQYF. The gene calls are TRBV18 and TRBJ2-3; perhaps TRBD2 as D (7 bases). Trimming took 3 bases from V and 5 from J, leaving 18 bases between them. Looked up from germline, CDR1 is KGHSH and CDR2 is LQKENI. The CDR3 totals 16 residues.

This clonotype was detected only a few times. The chain couples TRBV7-6 to TRBJ2-6; D call uncertain. Deletions cut 3 bases from V and 0 bases from J, with 3 bases between. CDR3 length: 14 amino acids. Germline V lookup: CDR1 SGHVS, CDR2 FNYEAQ. The CDR3 DNA sequence: TGTGCCAGCAGCTTCCGCTCTGGGGCCAACGTCCTGACTTTC. Encoded protein: CASSFRSGANVLTF.

This clonotype appeared many times. This sequence joins TRBV5-1 and TRBJ2-1; D unclear. CDR1 is SGHRS and CDR2 is YFSETQ in the germline V gene. The germline V and J ends were trimmed by 4 bases and 6 bases, with 14 bases remaining between them. The CDR3 runs 14 residues. The CDR3 reads CASSPGQWSNEQFF. The DNA of the CDR3 is TGCGCCAGCAGCCCCGGGCAGTGGAGCAATGAGCAGTTCTTC.

The V gene is TRBV20-1, the J gene TRBJ1-5; D unresolved. V was pared by 3 bases and J by 4 bases, with 13 bases between. The CDR3 runs 14 residues. Germline CDR1 is DFQATT and CDR2 is SNEGSKA (reference sequence). The CDR3, as DNA: TGCAGTGCTAGGCGAGACATCGAGAATCAGCCCCAGCATTTT. This sequence encodes CSARRDIENQPQHF.